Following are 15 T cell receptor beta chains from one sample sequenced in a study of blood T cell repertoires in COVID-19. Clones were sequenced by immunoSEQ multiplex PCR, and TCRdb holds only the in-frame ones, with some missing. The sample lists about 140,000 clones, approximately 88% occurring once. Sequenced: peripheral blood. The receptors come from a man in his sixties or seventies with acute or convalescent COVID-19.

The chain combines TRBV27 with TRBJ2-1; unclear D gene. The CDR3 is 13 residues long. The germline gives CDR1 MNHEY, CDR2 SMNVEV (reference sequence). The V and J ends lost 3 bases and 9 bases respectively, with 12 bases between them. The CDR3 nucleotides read TGTGCCAGCAGTTTTCCTGCCGGCGGTGAGCAGTTCTTC. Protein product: CASSFPAGGEQFF.

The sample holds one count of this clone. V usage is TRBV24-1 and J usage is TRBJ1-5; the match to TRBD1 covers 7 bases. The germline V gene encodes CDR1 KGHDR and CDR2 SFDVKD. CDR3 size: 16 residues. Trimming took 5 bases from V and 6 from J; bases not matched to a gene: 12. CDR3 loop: CATSARQGRGRQPQHF. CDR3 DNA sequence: TGTGCCACCAGTGCCAGACAGGGTAGGGGCCGTCAGCCCCAGCATTTT.

The DNA of the CDR3 is TGTGCCAGCAGCTTGGACAGGGCGAATGGCTACACCTTC. This codes for CASSLDRANGYTF. The V call is TRBV5-4, the J call TRBJ1-2; D may be TRBD1 (6 bases). Trimming stripped 0 bases from V and 6 bases from J, with 9 bases between. The germline V gene encodes CDR1 SGHNT and CDR2 YYREEE (reference sequence). This CDR3 region has 13 residues. Supplemented by reference TRBV5-4 and TRBJ1-2, the full variable domain reads ETGVTQSPTHLIKTRGQQVTLRCSSQSGHNTVSWYQQALGQGPQFIFQYYREEENGRGNFPPRFSGLQFPNYSSELNVNALELDDSALYLCASSLDRANGYTFGSGTRLTVV.

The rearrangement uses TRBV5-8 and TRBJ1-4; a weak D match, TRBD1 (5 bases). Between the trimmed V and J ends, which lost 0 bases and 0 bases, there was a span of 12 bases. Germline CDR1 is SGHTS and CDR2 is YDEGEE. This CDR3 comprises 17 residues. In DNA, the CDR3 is TGTGCCAGCAGCTTGGGCGTCGACAGTGCAACTAATGAAAAACTGTTTTTT. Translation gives CASSLGVDSATNEKLFF.

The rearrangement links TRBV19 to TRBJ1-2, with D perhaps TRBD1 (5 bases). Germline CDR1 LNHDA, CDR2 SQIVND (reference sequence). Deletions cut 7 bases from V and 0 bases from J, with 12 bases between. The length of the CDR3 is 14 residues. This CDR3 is CASTLGGANYGYTF. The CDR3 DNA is TGTGCCAGTACTCTCGGGGGGGCTAACTATGGCTACACCTTC.

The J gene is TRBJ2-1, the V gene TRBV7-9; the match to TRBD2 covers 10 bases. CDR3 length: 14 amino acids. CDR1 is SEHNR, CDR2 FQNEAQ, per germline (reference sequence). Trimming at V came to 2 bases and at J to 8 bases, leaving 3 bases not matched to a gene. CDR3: CASSLTSGMDEQFF. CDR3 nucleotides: TGTGCCAGCAGCTTAACTAGCGGGATGGATGAGCAGTTCTTC.

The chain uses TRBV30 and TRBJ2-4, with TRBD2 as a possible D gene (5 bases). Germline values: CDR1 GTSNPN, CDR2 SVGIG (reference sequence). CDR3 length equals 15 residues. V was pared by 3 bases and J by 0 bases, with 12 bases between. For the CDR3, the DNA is TGTGCCTGGAGAGTCGGGGATCTAGCCAAAAACATTCAGTACTTC. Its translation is CAWRVGDLAKNIQYF.

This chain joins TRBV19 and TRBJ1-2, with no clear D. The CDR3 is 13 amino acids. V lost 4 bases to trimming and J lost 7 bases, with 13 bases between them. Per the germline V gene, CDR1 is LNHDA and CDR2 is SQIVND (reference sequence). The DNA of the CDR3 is TGTGCCAGTAGTACTCTCCAGTCCTCTGGCTACACCTTC. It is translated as CASSTLQSSGYTF.

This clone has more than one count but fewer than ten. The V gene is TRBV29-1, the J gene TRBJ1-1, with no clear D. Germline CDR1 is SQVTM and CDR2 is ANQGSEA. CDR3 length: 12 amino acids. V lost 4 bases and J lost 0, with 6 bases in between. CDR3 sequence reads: CSVGGLNTEAFF. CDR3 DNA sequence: TGCAGCGTTGGAGGGTTGAACACTGAAGCTTTCTTT.

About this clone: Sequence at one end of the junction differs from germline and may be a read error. CDR3 DNA sequence: TGTGCCAGCAGCGCACAGACGGTCTCCAATAATTCACCCCTCCACTTT. Translated, it gives CASSAQTVSNNSPLHF. The genes are TRBV7-2 and TRBJ1-6; D is unclear. Germline V gene sequence: CDR1 SGHTA, CDR2 FQGNSA. The CDR3 runs 16 residues.

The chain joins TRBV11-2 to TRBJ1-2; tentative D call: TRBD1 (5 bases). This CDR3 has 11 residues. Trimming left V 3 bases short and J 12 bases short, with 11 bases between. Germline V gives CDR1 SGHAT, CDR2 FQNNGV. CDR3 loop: CASSLTGVHTF. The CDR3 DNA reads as TGTGCCAGCAGCTTGACGGGGGTCCACACCTTC.

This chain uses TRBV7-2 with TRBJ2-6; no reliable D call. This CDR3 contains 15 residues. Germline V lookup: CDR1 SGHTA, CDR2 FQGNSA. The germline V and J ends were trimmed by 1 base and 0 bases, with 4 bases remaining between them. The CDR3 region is CASSLDSSGANVLTF. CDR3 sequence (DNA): TGTGCCAGCAGCTTAGACAGCTCTGGGGCCAACGTCCTGACTTTC.

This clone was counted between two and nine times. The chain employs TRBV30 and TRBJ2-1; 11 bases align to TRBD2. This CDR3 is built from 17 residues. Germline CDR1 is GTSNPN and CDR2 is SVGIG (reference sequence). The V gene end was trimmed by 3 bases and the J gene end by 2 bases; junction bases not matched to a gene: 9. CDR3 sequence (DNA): TGTGCCTGGAGGTCCGGGACTAGCGGCAGTACCTACAATGAGCAGTTCTTC. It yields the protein CAWRSGTSGSTYNEQFF. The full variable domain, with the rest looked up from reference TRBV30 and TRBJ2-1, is SQTIHQWPATLVQPVGSPLSLECTVEGTSNPNLYWYRQAAGRGLQLLFYSVGIGQISSEVPQNLSASRPQDRQFILSSKKLLLSDSGFYLCAWRSGTSGSTYNEQFFGPGTRLTVL.

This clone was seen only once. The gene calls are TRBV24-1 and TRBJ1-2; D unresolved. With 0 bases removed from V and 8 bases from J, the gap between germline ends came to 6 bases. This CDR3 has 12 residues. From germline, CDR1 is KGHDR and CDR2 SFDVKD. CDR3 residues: CATSDLGGGYTF. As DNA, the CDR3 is TGTGCCACCAGTGATTTGGGAGGCGGCTACACCTTC.

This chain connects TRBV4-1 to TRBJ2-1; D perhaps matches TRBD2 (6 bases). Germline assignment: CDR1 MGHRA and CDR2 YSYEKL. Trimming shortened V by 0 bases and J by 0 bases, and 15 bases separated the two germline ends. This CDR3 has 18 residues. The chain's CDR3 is CASSQDWREPSSYNEQFF. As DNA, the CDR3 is TGCGCCAGCAGCCAAGATTGGAGGGAACCAAGCTCCTACAATGAGCAGTTCTTC.